Each of the 26 T cell receptor beta chains below was sequenced from the same sample in a study of human T cells and chemical hapten exposure. It was the library that attached unique molecular identifiers to individual cDNA molecules. MiXCR, applied by TCRdb to the reads, yields one record per CDR3 protein. Among approximately 4,900 distinct CDR3 sequences, approximately 60% were seen once, and the ten largest hold roughly 4%. Treatment in this sample: therapeutic diphenylcyclopropenone sensitization with weekly scalp DPC. This specimen consisted of whole blood, obtained before DPC sensitization or 2, 6, or about 24 weeks after (not recorded which). The receptors were sampled from an adult with alopecia areata. Some clones in this sample may be carry-over from other donors' samples. This table probably holds off-target reads from a library built for another chain.

The table lists this clonotype with a count of one. The chain links TRBV11-2 to TRBJ2-3; 10 bases line up with TRBD2. Trimming at V came to 2 bases and at J to 1 base, leaving 6 bases not matched to a gene. In germline, CDR1 is SGHAT, CDR2 FQNNGV. The CDR3 loop spans 17 amino acids. This CDR3 is CASSLWKLAGRTDTQYF. CDR3 sequence (DNA): TGTGCCAGCAGCTTATGGAAACTAGCGGGACGCACAGATACGCAGTATTTT.

This clonotype was seen a handful of times. V gene TRBV6-2 or TRBV6-3 combines with J gene TRBJ2-4, with 12 bases fitting TRBD2. CDR3 length: 17 residues. V lost 2 bases and J lost 7; bases outside the gene matches: 9. Germline V CDR1 and CDR2: MNHEY, SVGEGT. The CDR3 DNA reads TGTGCCAGCAGTTACCCCGGACTAGCGGGGCCAGGGAACATTCAGTACTTC. As protein: CASSYPGLAGPGNIQYF.

This clonotype has just a few counts. The chain couples TRBV29-1 to TRBJ2-7; no reliable D call. Trimming left V 1 base short and J 2 bases short, with 6 bases between. Germline V gene sequence: CDR1 SQVTM, CDR2 ANQGSEA. CDR3 length: 12 amino acids. CDR3 sequence: CSVEVVAYEQYF. DNA for the CDR3: TGCAGCGTTGAAGTAGTGGCCTACGAGCAGTACTTC.

The CDR3 DNA sequence: TGTGCAAGTCGCTTCGGGACTACTGATACGCAGTATTTT. The encoded protein is CASRFGTTDTQYF. J is TRBJ2-3 and V is TRBV12-2; no DNA check was done on the table's D call, TRBD2. TRBV12-2 is annotated as a pseudogene. The CDR3 runs to 13 residues.

In this sample, this clonotype turned up a few times. The chain combines TRBV2 with TRBJ2-5; D is unclear. The V gene lost 6 bases and the J gene lost 2 bases, with 10 bases spanning the gap. Germline CDR1 reads SNHLY; CDR2 reads FYNNEI. The CDR3 is 13 residues long. The CDR3 sequence is CASSDDWQETQYF. CDR3 in DNA: TGTGCCAGCAGCGATGACTGGCAAGAGACCCAGTACTTC. Supplemented by reference TRBV2 and TRBJ2-5, the full variable domain reads EPEVTQTPSHQVTQMGQEVILRCVPISNHLYFYWYRQILGQKVEFLVSFYNNEISEKSEIFDDQFSVERPDGSNFTLKIRSTKLEDSAMYFCASSDDWQETQYFGPGTRLLVL.

The chain couples TRBV7-9 to TRBJ1-1; TRBD1 matches 8 bases. V was clipped by 2 bases and J by 2 bases; unmatched bases: 10. CDR3 length: 17 residues. CDR1 and CDR2 from the germline V gene are SEHNR and FQNEAQ (reference sequence). The CDR3 DNA sequence: TGTGCCAGCAGCTTATCGCCCGGACAGGGTTTTAACACTGAAGCTTTCTTT. It codes for CASSLSPGQGFNTEAFF.

The rearrangement links TRBV19 to TRBJ2-5; D not certain. The length of the CDR3 is 14 residues. Trimming shortened V by 5 bases and J by 6 bases, and 16 bases separated the two germline ends. Germline loops: CDR1 LNHDA, CDR2 SQIVND (reference sequence). The DNA for the CDR3 is TGTGCCAGTAGTGCGGACCCTTTGAAAAAGACCCAGTACTTC. Translated: CASSADPLKKTQYF.

J is TRBJ2-5 and V is TRBV27; 8 bases are a match to TRBD2. The V gene end was trimmed by 4 bases and the J gene end by 1 base; junction bases not matched to a gene: 8. This CDR3 contains 16 residues. Germline V CDR1 and CDR2: MNHEY, SMNVEV (reference sequence). In DNA form, the CDR3 reads TGTGCCAGCAGTTACCTGTCGGCGGGAGGCCAAGAGACCCAGTACTTC. Translated: CASSYLSAGGQETQYF.

The chain links TRBV7-2 to TRBJ2-4, with D maybe TRBD1 (6 bases). Germline lookup yields CDR1 SGHTA and CDR2 FQGNSA. CDR3 size: 13 residues. Trimming stripped 5 bases from V and 10 bases from J, with 15 bases between. The CDR3 DNA follows: TGTGCCAGCAGCATCGGACAGAATAAAATTCAGTACTTC. It translates to CASSIGQNKIQYF.

This chain uses TRBV6-6 with TRBJ2-7; D might be TRBD1 (7 bases). V shed 10 bases and J shed 5 bases, with 15 bases lying between them. This CDR3 comprises 12 residues. Germline CDR1 and CDR2: MNHNY and SVGAGI (reference sequence). The CDR3 sequence is CATRRDSHEQYF. CDR3 DNA: TGTGCCACAAGGAGGGACAGCCACGAGCAGTACTTC.

The genes are TRBV20-1 and TRBJ2-2, with 9 bases aligning to TRBD2. V shed 1 base and J 9 bases; nucleotides not matched to a gene: 6. Per the germline V gene, CDR1 is DFQATT and CDR2 is SNEGSKA (reference sequence). The CDR3 spans 14 residues. The chain's CDR3 is CSARASGNKWELFF. In DNA, the CDR3 is TGCAGTGCTAGAGCTAGCGGGAACAAGTGGGAGCTGTTTTTT.

The rearrangement links TRBV7-8 to TRBJ2-2; D gene ambiguous. The length of the CDR3 is 13 residues. Germline V gives CDR1 SGHVS, CDR2 FQNEAQ. V shed 0 bases and J shed 4 bases, with 3 bases lying between them. The CDR3 nucleotides read TGTGCCAGCAGCTTAGCCGGCACCGGGGAGCTGTTTTTT. Amino acids: CASSLAGTGELFF.

This sequence joins TRBV20-1 and TRBJ2-1; D possibly uses TRBD1 or TRBD2 (7 bases each). This CDR3 is 13 amino acids long. Germline V lookup: CDR1 DFQATT, CDR2 SNEGSKA (reference sequence). CDR3 nucleotides: TGCAGCGCCCGGGCAGGGGGAGGGAATGAGCAGTTCTTC. It codes for CSARAGGGNEQFF.

The chain carries TRBV6-2 or TRBV6-3 and TRBJ2-1; 8 nucleotides match TRBD2. Trimming removed 7 bases from V and 5 bases from J; junction bases left unmatched: 13. Looked up from germline, CDR1 is MNHEY and CDR2 is SVGEGT. This CDR3 comprises 16 residues. This CDR3 reads CASIQRGSGSHNEQFF. CDR3 in DNA: TGTGCCAGCATCCAGAGAGGGAGCGGGAGTCACAATGAGCAGTTCTTC.

This clonotype was counted a single time. The rearrangement joins TRBV6-6 to TRBJ2-2, with D unclear. The germline V and J ends were trimmed by 7 bases and 9 bases, with 21 bases remaining between them. Germline V CDR1 and CDR2: MNHNY, SVGAGI (reference sequence). The length of the CDR3 is 15 residues. DNA of the CDR3: TGTGCCAGCACCCTGGAACCCCCCCCGCTCAGGGAGCTGTTTTTT. It codes for CASTLEPPPLRELFF.

The chain has TRBV7-8 and TRBJ2-1; TRBD2 aligns across 12 bases. Germline V gene lookup returns CDR1 SGHVS and CDR2 FQNEAQ. J gave up 10 bases and V 1 base, and 5 bases lay outside the gene matches. The CDR3 has 15 residues. The CDR3 bases are TGTGCCAGCAGCTTAGGACTAGCGGGAGTAAGGGAGCAGTTCTTC. It is translated as CASSLGLAGVREQFF.

This clonotype was detected only a few times. The chain employs TRBV27 and TRBJ2-7, with D perhaps TRBD1 (6 bases). The V gene lost 2 bases and the J gene lost 5 bases, with 19 bases spanning the gap. The CDR3 has 16 amino acids. Germline CDR1 reads MNHEY; CDR2 reads SMNVEV (reference sequence). DNA of the CDR3: TGTGCCAGCAGTTTAATAACACTTGGCAGGGGAAACGAGCAGTACTTC. The encoded protein is CASSLITLGRGNEQYF.

The chain combines TRBV29-1 with TRBJ2-3; D unresolved. Germline V gene sequence: CDR1 SQVTM, CDR2 ANQGSEA. The germline V and J ends were trimmed by 5 bases and 3 bases, with 9 bases remaining between them. The CDR3 length is 12 residues. The CDR3 coding sequence is TGCAGCGTTTTAAGTGTGACAGATACGCAGTATTTT. Protein product: CSVLSVTDTQYF.

V usage is TRBV11-2 and J usage is TRBJ2-2, with D unclear. The ends were cut back, 3 bases at V and 7 bases at J, with 6 bases in the middle. This CDR3 spans 12 amino acids. CDR1 is SGHAT, CDR2 FQNNGV, per germline. CDR3 residues: CASSLLGGELFF. The CDR3 nucleotides read TGTGCCAGCAGCTTGCTTGGCGGGGAGCTGTTTTTT.

This clonotype was counted between two and nine times. The CDR3 DNA sequence: TGTGCCAGCAGCTTAAGCCAGACCGCGGCCCAGCATTTT. Residues: CASSLSQTAAQHF. This rearrangement joins TRBV7-6 to TRBJ1-5, with D unclear. Looked up from germline, CDR1 is SGHVS and CDR2 is FNYEAQ. The V and J ends lost 2 bases and 11 bases respectively, with 13 bases between them. The length of the CDR3 is 13 residues. Full variable domain (rest looked up from reference TRBV7-6 and TRBJ1-5): GAGVSQSPRYKVTKRGQDVALRCDPISGHVSLYWYRQALGQGPEFLTYFNYEAQQDKSGLPNDRFSAERPEGSISTLTIQRTEQRDSAMYRCASSLSQTAAQHFGDGTRLSIL.

The rearrangement links TRBV7-3 to TRBJ2-3, with TRBD2 matching over 8 bases. The ends lost 0 bases at V and 0 bases at J; junction bases unmatched: 2. The V gene's germline CDR1 is SGHTA and CDR2 FQGTGA. CDR3 size: 16 residues. The CDR3 reads CASSLTLAGSTDTQYF. The CDR3 coding sequence is TGTGCCAGCAGCTTAACGTTAGCGGGGAGCACAGATACGCAGTATTTT.

In this sample, this clonotype turned up a few times. The chain uses TRBV5-1 and TRBJ2-3; D gene uncertain. The CDR3 totals 14 residues. The germline V and J ends were trimmed by 1 base and 2 bases, with 8 bases remaining between them. Germline CDR1 and CDR2: SGHRS and YFSETQ. CDR3 coding DNA: TGCGCCAGCAGCTTGCTCACGATCACAGATACGCAGTATTTT. Encoded protein: CASSLLTITDTQYF. The complete variable domain, with remaining parts taken from reference TRBV5-1 and TRBJ2-3, reads KAGVTQTPRYLIKTRGQQVTLSCSPISGHRSVSWYQQTPGQGLQFLFEYFSETQRNKGNFPGRFSGRQFSNSRSEMNVSTLELGDSALYLCASSLLTITDTQYFGPGTRLTVL.

This clonotype turned up a few times. CDR3: CASSRGPNEQFF. CDR3 bases: TGTGCCAGCAGCCGAGGGCCGAATGAGCAGTTCTTC. This chain uses TRBV11-3 with TRBJ2-1, with TRBD2 as a possible D gene (5 bases). V lost 5 bases and J 7 bases, leaving 9 bases between the germline ends. Per the germline V gene, CDR1 is SGHNT and CDR2 is YENEEA. CDR3 length equals 12 residues.

This clonotype was seen a few times. The chain is built from TRBV28 and TRBJ2-1, with D maybe TRBD1 (6 bases). Germline V CDR1 and CDR2: MDHEN, SYDVKM. This CDR3 has 12 amino acids. V lost 9 bases and J 8 bases, leaving 14 bases between the germline ends. The CDR3 is CASWGPPHEQFF. CDR3 nucleotide sequence: TGTGCCAGTTGGGGGCCGCCCCATGAGCAGTTCTTC.

The chain recombines TRBV12-3 or TRBV12-4 with TRBJ2-2; D is perhaps TRBD2 (6 bases). The CDR3 length is 15 residues. V gave up 3 bases and J gave up 4 bases, with 12 bases separating them. The CDR3 DNA follows: TGTGCCAGCAGTTTGACGGGAGTATCCACCGGGGAGCTGTTTTTT. It specifies CASSLTGVSTGELFF.

Only one count was recorded for this clonotype. The V and J genes are TRBV23-1 and TRBJ2-7, with a tentative D call TRBD2 (5 bases). TRBV23-1 is an ORF; its function is uncertain. The CDR3 runs to 14 residues. V lost 3 bases and J lost 5, with 14 bases in between. The CDR3 loop reads CASSQEARTHEQYF. The CDR3 DNA is TGCGCCAGCAGTCAGGAGGCGCGGACGCACGAGCAGTACTTC.